These T cell receptor beta chains were read from a single sample in a study of radiotherapy plus CTLA-4 blockade in lung cancer. The data were produced by immunoSEQ multiplex PCR, yet TCRdb's version contains in-frame clones alone and is incomplete. The sample records 45,000 or so clones, 70% to 90% being singletons. The sequencing used peripheral blood, collected from a patient treated with radiotherapy plus ipilimumab. The receptors shown here come from a human donor with non-small cell lung cancer whose response to radiotherapy plus ipilimumab could not be evaluated. Both conserved end residues are trimmed from each CDR3.

J: TRBJ1-6; V: TRBV27; CDR3: ASSQELGGSYNSPLH
J: TRBJ2-7; V: TRBV5-1; CDR3: ASSLRGPDYEQY
J: TRBJ1-1; V: TRBV5-6; CDR3: ASSFSGALEAF
J: TRBJ2-5; V: TRBV5-4; CDR3: ASSWGLAGGGTQY
J: TRBJ2-6; V: TRBV30; CDR3: AWSAGTDSGANVLT
J: TRBJ1-2; V: TRBV27; CDR3: ASSLRVDNYGYT
J: TRBJ2-7; V: TRBV28; CDR3: ASSLGTGPEQY
J: TRBJ2-3; V: TRBV7-2; CDR3: ASSLGLAEDTQY
J: TRBJ2-5; V: TRBV27; CDR3: ASSLTDRGETQY
J: TRBJ2-2; V: TRBV2; CDR3: ASRTVDRVTGELF
J: TRBJ2-1; V: TRBV6-5; CDR3: ASSYFSGGADNEQF
J: TRBJ1-3; V: TRBV5-1; CDR3: ASSFQGTSGNTIY
J: TRBJ2-7; V: TRBV10-2; CDR3: ASRDDRGVLYEQY
J: TRBJ2-6; V: TRBV1; CDR3: TSSNEQSRANVLT
J: TRBJ2-4; V: TRBV21-1; CDR3: ASTLSGPPAKNIQY
J: TRBJ2-1; V: TRBV5-1; CDR3: ASSPTPRTGGLDEQF
J: TRBJ2-5; V: TRBV12-2; CDR3: ASRLRLHENTSSQETQY
J: TRBJ1-2; V: TRBV29-1; CDR3: SVEQSRGTAHNYGYT
J: TRBJ2-1; V: TRBV28; CDR3: ASRQVGQEPYNEQF
J: TRBJ1-5; V: TRBV19; CDR3: ASSIRTGSSNQPQH
J: TRBJ2-7; V: TRBV7-9; CDR3: ASSLISGRAYEQY
J: TRBJ2-7; V: TRBV6-5; CDR3: ASSNRQGRTEQY
J: TRBJ1-5; V: TRBV19; CDR3: ASSIGGGNSNQPQH
J: TRBJ1-5; V: TRBV7-9; CDR3: ASSSTGGADQPQH
J: TRBJ1-1; V: TRBV19; CDR3: ASSNTGVRNTEAF
J: TRBJ2-3; V: TRBV19; CDR3: ASSISGDTQY
J: TRBJ2-7; V: TRBV7-9; CDR3: ASSLTGTSGDYEQY
J: TRBJ2-2; V: TRBV7-9; CDR3: ASVGRGTGELF
J: TRBJ2-7; V: TRBV4-3; CDR3: ASSQVIREGYEQY
J: TRBJ1-2; V: TRBV28; CDR3: ASSRRQGANSANYGYT
J: TRBJ1-5; V: TRBV6-1; CDR3: ASRSTGGAGQPQH
J: TRBJ2-3; V: TRBV5-1; CDR3: ASSLAEKLTDTQY
J: TRBJ1-1; V: TRBV5-1; CDR3: ASSSTIGQDTEAF